Following are 32 T cell receptor beta chains from one sample sequenced in a study of blood T cell repertoires in COVID-19. Sequencing used immunoSEQ multiplex PCR; TCRdb keeps in-frame clones, though not all of them. The sample lists some 75,000 clones, around 89% occurring once. Specimen: peripheral blood. These receptors originate from a man in his fifties or sixties with acute or convalescent COVID-19.

The chain couples TRBV19 to TRBJ2-2; the D gene is possibly TRBD1 (6 bases). V gave up 7 bases and J gave up 4 bases, with 10 bases separating them. CDR1 LNHDA and CDR2 SQIVND come from the germline V gene (reference sequence). The CDR3 runs 13 residues. In DNA, the CDR3 is TGTGCCAGTACCCAGGGGCTCACCGGGGAGCTGTTTTTT. It specifies CASTQGLTGELFF. The full variable domain, rest sourced from reference TRBV19 and TRBJ2-2, is DGGITQSPKYLFRKEGQNVTLSCEQNLNHDAMYWYRQDPGQGLRLIYYSQIVNDFQKGDIAEGYSVSREKKESFPLTVTSAQKNPTAFYLCASTQGLTGELFFGEGSRLTVL.

The chain uses TRBV9 and TRBJ2-1; D is undetermined. V gave up 0 bases and J gave up 6 bases, with 7 bases separating them. Germline assignment: CDR1 SGDLS and CDR2 YYNGEE. The CDR3 is 13 amino acids. Here the CDR3 DNA reads TGTGCCAGCAGCGTAGAATACTCCAATGAGCAGTTCTTC. This sequence encodes CASSVEYSNEQFF.

The gene calls are TRBV5-1 and TRBJ1-2, with D perhaps matching TRBD1 (6 bases). The CDR3 covers 17 residues. V was shortened by 4 bases and J by 1 base, with 20 bases between the two germline ends. From germline, CDR1 is SGHRS and CDR2 YFSETQ. CDR3 loop: CASSPGQLRLSNYGYTF. CDR3 bases: TGCGCCAGCAGCCCCGGACAGCTTAGACTGAGTAACTATGGCTACACCTTC.

The V gene is TRBV30, the J gene TRBJ1-5, with TRBD1 matching 10 bases. This CDR3 has 13 residues. CDR1 and CDR2 (germline): GTSNPN, SVGIG (reference sequence). With 5 bases clipped from V and 7 bases from J, the junction kept 5 bases outside the gene matches. CDR3 residues: CAWGGQGVQPQHF. The CDR3 DNA is TGTGCCTGGGGAGGACAGGGGGTCCAGCCCCAGCATTTT.

The chain has TRBV9 and TRBJ1-1, with D hard to call. The CDR3 loop spans 13 amino acids. Germline assignment: CDR1 SGDLS and CDR2 YYNGEE. V gave up 4 bases and J gave up 1 base, with 8 bases separating them. CDR3 residues: CASSINTNTEAFF. The CDR3 DNA follows: TGTGCCAGCAGCATCAACACGAACACTGAAGCTTTCTTT.

The chain links TRBV24-1 to TRBJ2-1; 9 bases agree with TRBD1. CDR3 length: 15 amino acids. Germline values: CDR1 KGHDR, CDR2 SFDVKD. V was pared by 1 base and J by 4 bases, with 1 base of the junction left unmatched. Here the CDR3 reads CATSDLQGAYNEQFF. The CDR3 DNA reads TGTGCCACCAGTGATTTACAGGGGGCTTACAATGAGCAGTTCTTC.

The rearrangement uses TRBV5-1 and TRBJ2-2; D perhaps matches TRBD2 (5 bases). Trimming left V 4 bases short and J 2 bases short, with 9 bases between. In germline, CDR1 is SGHRS, CDR2 YFSETQ. The CDR3 contains 14 residues. The CDR3: CASSGGGNTGELFF. CDR3 nucleotides: TGCGCCAGCAGCGGCGGAGGTAACACCGGGGAGCTGTTTTTT.

The chain carries TRBV6-5 and TRBJ1-2, with D unresolved. Germline assignment: CDR1 MNHEY and CDR2 SVGAGI. Trimming stripped 1 base from V and 5 bases from J, with 5 bases between. This CDR3 spans 12 amino acids. CDR3 sequence (DNA): TGTGCCAGCAGTTACTTCGGGTATGGCTACACCTTC. Translated: CASSYFGYGYTF.

This clone was detected once. The chain is built from TRBV24-1 and TRBJ2-5, with 7 positions matching TRBD1. V lost 2 bases to trimming and J lost 1 base; unmatched junction nucleotides: 6. The CDR3 consists of 16 residues. Germline V gene data show CDR1 as KGHDR and CDR2 as SFDVKD. The CDR3 region has the DNA TGTGCCACCAGTGATTCCTTGGGACAGACCCAAGAGACCCAGTACTTC. It is translated as CATSDSLGQTQETQYF.

V and J are TRBV7-2 and TRBJ2-1, with 7 nucleotides matching TRBD1. V was pared by 4 bases and J by 5 bases, with 5 bases of the junction left unmatched. The CDR3 runs 14 residues. Germline CDR1 SGHTA, CDR2 FQGNSA. DNA for the CDR3: TGTGCCAGCAGCTCCGGGACAGTTCACAATGAGCAGTTCTTC. It encodes CASSSGTVHNEQFF.

V usage is TRBV19 and J usage is TRBJ1-1, with D hard to call. V was pared by 4 bases and J by 9 bases, with 15 bases between. The CDR3 loop spans 13 amino acids. The germline V gene encodes CDR1 LNHDA and CDR2 SQIVND (reference sequence). CDR3 sequence reads: CASSTPGKNKAFF. Written as DNA, the CDR3 is TGTGCCAGTAGTACACCCGGGAAAAACAAAGCTTTCTTT.

This chain links TRBV5-1 with TRBJ2-1; 12 bases line up with TRBD2. Germline CDR1 SGHRS, CDR2 YFSETQ. The CDR3 contains 19 residues. The ends lost 0 bases at V and 3 bases at J; junction bases unmatched: 10. The DNA for the CDR3 is TGCGCCAGCAGCTTGGTTCCCGTGACTAGCGGGGGAAACTACAATGAGCAGTTCTTC. Protein sequence: CASSLVPVTSGGNYNEQFF.

The chain couples TRBV24-1 to TRBJ1-5, with 7 bases that match TRBD1. There are 16 residues in the CDR3. Germline CDR1 KGHDR, CDR2 SFDVKD. The junction had 4 bases not matched to a gene; V was cut back by 3 bases and J by 0 bases. The CDR3 region is CATSDPGTDSNQPQHF. In nucleotides, the CDR3 is TGTGCCACCAGTGATCCGGGGACAGATAGCAATCAGCCCCAGCATTTT.

Only one count was recorded for this clone. CDR3 region: CAWISGTGKTFF. CDR3 coding DNA: TGTGCCTGGATTTCGGGAACAGGGAAGACTTTCTTT. This rearrangement joins TRBV30 to TRBJ1-1, with D possibly being TRBD1 (6 bases). The germline V gene has CDR1 GTSNPN and CDR2 SVGIG (reference sequence). There are 12 residues in the CDR3. V was pared by 4 bases and J by 12 bases, with 18 bases between. Looking up the rest from reference TRBV30 and TRBJ1-1 gives the full variable domain: SQTIHQWPATLVQPVGSPLSLECTVEGTSNPNLYWYRQAAGRGLQLLFYSVGIGQISSEVPQNLSASRPQDRQFILSSKKLLLSDSGFYLCAWISGTGKTFFGQGTRLTVV.

The V and J genes are TRBV11-2 and TRBJ1-6, with 7 bases lining up with TRBD1. From germline, CDR1 is SGHAT and CDR2 FQNNGV. This CDR3 has 14 residues. V lost 5 bases and J lost 10; bases outside the gene matches: 8. The CDR3 is CASSEDRPPSPLHF. In nucleotides, the CDR3 is TGTGCCAGCAGCGAGGACAGGCCGCCCTCACCCCTCCACTTT.

This clone was recorded only once. This sequence joins TRBV21-1 and TRBJ2-7; the D call TRBD2 from the table was never checked on the DNA. TRBV21-1 is tagged as a pseudogene. The CDR3 is 22 amino acids. The CDR3 is CASSVPVGDRGTTSGSRIEQYF. In DNA, the CDR3 is TGTGCCAGCAGCGTCCCGGTCGGGGACAGGGGTACAACTAGCGGGAGTCGAATCGAGCAGTACTTC.

The chain uses TRBV24-1 and TRBJ1-5; the D gene is possibly TRBD1 (5 bases). The CDR3 has 13 residues. Germline CDR1 KGHDR, CDR2 SFDVKD. V lost 9 bases to trimming and J lost 4 bases, with 12 bases between them. The CDR3 protein is CATQGWLNQPQHF. CDR3 nucleotide sequence: TGTGCCACCCAGGGCTGGTTGAATCAGCCCCAGCATTTT.

The chain links TRBV3-1 (or the pseudogene TRBV3-2) to TRBJ2-5; 11 nucleotides align to TRBD1. This CDR3 region has 14 residues. Losses at the gene ends were 1 base for V and 6 bases for J; bases not matched to a gene: 1. CDR1 LGHDT and CDR2 YNNKEL come from the germline V gene (reference sequence). The CDR3 is CASSQGTGGQTQYF. CDR3 bases: TGTGCCAGCAGCCAAGGGACAGGGGGCCAGACCCAGTACTTC.

The rearrangement links TRBV30 to TRBJ1-3; 7 positions agree with TRBD1. The CDR3 totals 14 residues. The V segment lost 3 bases and the J segment 6 bases; nucleotides outside the gene matches: 8. CDR1 is GTSNPN, CDR2 SVGIG, per germline (reference sequence). Here the CDR3 DNA reads TGTGCCTGGAGCGACAGGGACAGAGAAAACACCATATATTTT. Residues: CAWSDRDRENTIYF.

This sequence joins TRBV10-1 and TRBJ2-5; no clear D gene. Germline V gene lookup returns CDR1 WNHNN and CDR2 SYGVQD (reference sequence). Trimming shortened V by 2 bases and J by 3 bases, and 13 bases separated the two germline ends. The CDR3 length is 15 residues. The CDR3 sequence is CASSERGGSKETQYF. CDR3 DNA sequence: TGCGCCAGCAGTGAGAGAGGTGGAAGCAAAGAGACCCAGTACTTC.

The V gene is TRBV5-4, the J gene TRBJ2-7; possible D gene TRBD2, 5 bases. This CDR3 region has 16 residues. Trimming took off 3 bases at V and 0 bases at J, with 16 bases between the two ends. Germline lookup yields CDR1 SGHNT and CDR2 YYREEE (reference sequence). Here the CDR3 DNA reads TGTGCCAGCAGCTCGACTAACAGACGAAGCTCCTACGAGCAGTACTTC. Its protein product is CASSSTNRRSSYEQYF.

This chain links TRBV5-1 with TRBJ2-1; 7 bases align to TRBD1. The V and J ends lost 3 bases and 2 bases, in that order; junction bases with no gene match: 5. Germline values: CDR1 SGHRS, CDR2 YFSETQ. This CDR3 comprises 15 residues. CDR3: CASSSGTETYNEQFF. As DNA, the CDR3 is TGCGCCAGCAGCTCCGGGACAGAGACCTACAATGAGCAGTTCTTC.

V usage is TRBV7-9 and J usage is TRBJ2-7; 7 positions match TRBD2. Germline V lookup: CDR1 SEHNR, CDR2 FQNEAQ (reference sequence). With 7 bases clipped from V and 2 bases from J, the junction kept 14 bases outside the gene matches. The CDR3 extends over 16 amino acids. CDR3 nucleotide sequence: TGTGCCAGCACCGAGGTGTCCAGCGGGAAGACCTACGAGCAGTACTTC. It codes for CASTEVSSGKTYEQYF.

This clone was detected only a few times. This same CDR3 is encoded by further DNA sequences in the sample. The chain combines TRBV7-3 with TRBJ2-3; 9 nucleotides align to TRBD1. The CDR3 has 15 amino acids. V dropped 4 bases and J dropped 2; count of bases not matched to a gene: 4. CDR1 is SGHTA, CDR2 FQGTGA, per germline. The CDR3 nucleotides are TGTGCCAGCAGCTCGGACAGGGGACTCACAGATACGCAGTATTTT. Translation: CASSSDRGLTDTQYF.

This clone was seen a handful of times. This chain links TRBV3-1 (or the pseudogene TRBV3-2) with TRBJ1-1, with D possibly being TRBD1 (6 bases). Trimming removed 4 bases from V and 10 bases from J, with 13 bases in between. CDR1 is LGHDT and CDR2 is YNNKEL in the germline V gene (reference sequence). The CDR3 contains 12 residues. In DNA form, the CDR3 reads TGTGCCAGCAGCCGAGGACAGCTTACAGCTTTCTTT. Protein product: CASSRGQLTAFF.

The chain combines TRBV5-4 with TRBJ1-1; 11 positions match TRBD1. Trimming cost V 0 bases and J 10 bases; bases outside gene matches: 8. Germline V gene lookup returns CDR1 SGHNT and CDR2 YYREEE (reference sequence). This CDR3 contains 15 residues. In DNA form, the CDR3 reads TGTGCCAGCAGCTTGGCCGGACAGGGGGCATGGGGAGCTTTCTTT. It is translated as CASSLAGQGAWGAFF.

A single count supports this clone. V and J are TRBV6-6 and TRBJ1-1; 11 bases agree with TRBD1. There are 14 residues in the CDR3. The V gene's germline CDR1 is MNHNY and CDR2 SVGAGI (reference sequence). Trimming took 6 bases from V and 9 from J; bases not matched to a gene: 9. The CDR3 reads CASSDGQGAAKAFF. In DNA form, the CDR3 reads TGTGCCAGCAGCGACGGACAGGGGGCGGCCAAAGCTTTCTTT.

In its sample, this clone was seen once. The rearrangement uses TRBV6-5 and TRBJ1-4; D is unresolved. The CDR3 has 15 residues. The V gene lost 6 bases and the J gene lost 5 bases, with 16 bases spanning the gap. The V gene's germline CDR1 is MNHEY and CDR2 SVGAGI. The CDR3 DNA reads as TGTGCCAGCAGCTCGGCGGGCAGTAGGAATGAAAAACTGTTTTTT. Amino acid sequence: CASSSAGSRNEKLFF.

This chain's CDR3 is CASSLRGEAFF. The DNA for the CDR3 is TGTGCCAGCAGCCTCCGCGGTGAAGCTTTCTTT. The chain employs TRBV5-6 and TRBJ1-1, with D hard to call. V was trimmed by 4 bases and J by 7 bases, leaving 8 bases between them. Germline V gene data show CDR1 as SGHDT and CDR2 as YYEEEE. This CDR3 is 11 amino acids long.

V gene TRBV12-3 or TRBV12-4 combines with J gene TRBJ1-1; D unclear. Deletions cut 7 bases from V and 1 base from J, with 7 bases between. The CDR3 totals 12 residues. The CDR3 nucleotides read TGTGCCAGCACCCCAGGGAACACTGAAGCTTTCTTT. Translating gives CASTPGNTEAFF.

The V gene is TRBV10-2, the J gene TRBJ1-5; TRBD1 matches at 7 bases. V shed 3 bases and J 6 bases; nucleotides not matched to a gene: 5. The CDR3 runs to 14 residues. Germline V gene data show CDR1 as WSHSY and CDR2 as SAAADI. The CDR3: CASSDRTGGQPQHF. DNA of the CDR3: TGCGCCAGCAGTGATCGGACAGGCGGTCAGCCCCAGCATTTT.

V gene TRBV6-1 combines with J gene TRBJ1-5; no clear D. Trimming removed 3 bases at V and 4 bases at J, with 13 bases between. The CDR3 spans 15 residues. Germline V gene lookup returns CDR1 MNHNS and CDR2 SASEGT. CDR3 DNA sequence: TGTGCCAGCAGTGATTTGGACTTTTCTAATCAGCCCCAGCATTTT. As protein: CASSDLDFSNQPQHF.